Listed here are 32 T cell receptor beta chains from one sample, sequenced in a study of T cell responses to AZD1222 COVID-19 vaccine. Assay: immunoSEQ multiplex PCR; the TCRdb copy retains only in-frame clones and omits some. The table records roughly 150,000 clones, about nine tenths of them present only once. The sequencing here drew on peripheral blood, taken after recovery from COVID-19. The source of these receptors is an adult who had recovered from COVID-19.

CDR3 protein: CASSHRTPAYEQYF. In nucleotides, the CDR3 is TGTGCCAGCAGCCACCGGACTCCCGCCTACGAGCAGTACTTC. The chain employs TRBV3-1 (or the pseudogene TRBV3-2) and TRBJ2-7; maybe TRBD2 (5 bases). The CDR3 loop spans 14 amino acids. Germline V gene data show CDR1 as LGHDT and CDR2 as YNNKEL (reference sequence). V was shortened by 3 bases and J by 2 bases, with 11 bases between the two germline ends.

The chain employs TRBV7-9 and TRBJ2-5; no reliable D call. Trimming shortened V by 3 bases and J by 4 bases, and 9 bases separated the two germline ends. This CDR3 has 13 residues. Per the germline V gene, CDR1 is SEHNR and CDR2 is FQNEAQ (reference sequence). The CDR3 DNA follows: TGTGCCAGCAGCTTTCTGGGTGGAGAGACCCAGTACTTC. The encoded protein is CASSFLGGETQYF.

This clone was seen more than once but under ten times. The V gene is TRBV9, the J gene TRBJ1-5; unclear D gene. The ends were cut back, 3 bases at V and 1 base at J, with 14 bases in the middle. Germline CDR1 SGDLS, CDR2 YYNGEE. The CDR3 runs 16 residues. The CDR3: CASSAPRGESNQPQHF. The CDR3 coding sequence is TGTGCCAGCAGCGCCCCCCGGGGTGAGAGCAATCAGCCCCAGCATTTT.

The sample holds one count of this clone. The chain uses TRBV12-5 and TRBJ2-1; TRBD1 matches at 8 bases. Trimming took 7 bases from V and 5 from J; bases not matched to a gene: 7. CDR1 is LGHNT and CDR2 is FRNRAP in the germline V gene. CDR3 length: 14 amino acids. In DNA form, the CDR3 reads TGTGCTAGTGCGCAGGACAGGGCACACAATGAGCAGTTCTTC. Translation gives CASAQDRAHNEQFF.

The rearrangement joins TRBV28 to TRBJ1-1; 10 bases agree with TRBD1. The J segment lost 10 bases and the V segment lost 6 bases, leaving 11 bases of the junction unmatched. From germline, CDR1 is MDHEN and CDR2 SYDVKM. The CDR3 totals 14 residues. CDR3 protein: CASRQRTGGKGAFF. The CDR3 DNA sequence: TGTGCCAGCAGGCAAAGGACAGGGGGAAAAGGAGCTTTCTTT.

The chain combines TRBV2 with TRBJ2-5; no firm D call. In germline, CDR1 is SNHLY, CDR2 FYNNEI. V lost 5 bases and J 5 bases, leaving 9 bases between the germline ends. The CDR3 covers 12 residues. The DNA of the CDR3 is TGTGCCAGCAGTCCTTACCGGGAGACCCAGTACTTC. It is translated as CASSPYRETQYF.

V gene TRBV12-3 or TRBV12-4 combines with J gene TRBJ1-5; D call uncertain. This CDR3 has 11 residues. V lost 9 bases and J 6 bases, leaving 9 bases between the germline ends. The CDR3 nucleotides are TGTGCCAGGCAATGGTGTCAGCCCCAGCATTTT. It yields the protein CARQWCQPQHF.

The V and J genes are TRBV12-3 or TRBV12-4 and TRBJ2-1; D is unclear. V lost 2 bases, J lost 7 bases, and 9 bases lay in between. The CDR3 runs 13 residues. The CDR3 coding sequence is TGTGCCAGCAGTTTACCGGAATTGAATGAGCAGTTCTTC. It specifies CASSLPELNEQFF.

The chain is built from TRBV27 and TRBJ2-7; D is unclear. With 6 bases removed from V and 4 bases from J, the gap between germline ends came to 13 bases. The CDR3 length is 13 residues. Germline V CDR1 and CDR2: MNHEY, SMNVEV (reference sequence). DNA of the CDR3: TGTGCCAGCAGCCGCCGGACGGATTACGAGCAGTACTTC. Protein product: CASSRRTDYEQYF.

The chain links TRBV7-3 to TRBJ1-1, with D hard to call. The V end lost 1 base, the J end lost 2 bases, and 8 bases lay between the germline ends. CDR1 SGHTA and CDR2 FQGTGA come from the germline V gene. The CDR3 length is 14 residues. In DNA form, the CDR3 reads TGTGCCAGCAGCTTAAGTGGTACCAACACTGAAGCTTTCTTT. Protein product: CASSLSGTNTEAFF.

The rearrangement joins TRBV7-2 to TRBJ2-7; D call uncertain. The length of the CDR3 is 14 residues. The V gene's germline CDR1 is SGHTA and CDR2 FQGNSA. Trimming removed 5 bases at V and 0 bases at J, with 11 bases between. This CDR3 reads CASSLPGPSYEQYF. CDR3 DNA: TGTGCCAGCAGCCTCCCGGGCCCCTCCTACGAGCAGTACTTC.

As DNA, the CDR3 is TGTGCCAGCAGCTTATCGCTACTCACTTCACCCCTCCACTTT. Protein product: CASSLSLLTSPLHF. V gene TRBV7-6 combines with J gene TRBJ1-6; D gene ambiguous. Deletions cut 2 bases from V and 9 bases from J, with 11 bases between. The CDR3 consists of 14 residues. The germline V gene has CDR1 SGHVS and CDR2 FNYEAQ. The entire variable domain, with the rest obtained from reference TRBV7-6 and TRBJ1-6, is as follows: GAGVSQSPRYKVTKRGQDVALRCDPISGHVSLYWYRQALGQGPEFLTYFNYEAQQDKSGLPNDRFSAERPEGSISTLTIQRTEQRDSAMYRCASSLSLLTSPLHFGNGTRLTVT.

The chain is built from TRBV7-9 and TRBJ2-7; 7 nucleotides align to TRBD2. V lost 3 bases, J lost 1 base, and 9 bases stayed unmatched. CDR1 and CDR2 (germline): SEHNR, FQNEAQ (reference sequence). This CDR3 is built from 16 residues. Written as DNA, the CDR3 is TGTGCCAGCAGCTTGCTAAGCGGGAAGGTATCCTACGAGCAGTACTTC. Protein product: CASSLLSGKVSYEQYF.

The CDR3 DNA reads as TGTGCCAGCAGTGTGGCAGGGAAAAATGGCTACACCTTC. The encoded protein is CASSVAGKNGYTF. The genes are TRBV2 and TRBJ1-2; D might be TRBD1 (5 bases). This CDR3 comprises 13 residues. The V and J ends lost 4 bases and 6 bases respectively, with 12 bases between them. Germline lookup yields CDR1 SNHLY and CDR2 FYNNEI.

The rearrangement links TRBV7-6 to TRBJ2-5, with a weak D call TRBD1 (6 bases). Germline loops: CDR1 SGHVS, CDR2 FNYEAQ. The CDR3 has 14 residues. V was cut by 6 bases and J by 5 bases, with 16 bases left in between. The CDR3 region has the DNA TGTGCCAGCAGGCGCAGAGGGCAGGGGGAGACCCAGTACTTC. Translated: CASRRRGQGETQYF.

The chain couples TRBV3-1 (or the pseudogene TRBV3-2) to TRBJ1-4, with TRBD1 as a possible D gene (6 bases). CDR1 is LGHDT and CDR2 is YNNKEL in the germline V gene (reference sequence). The CDR3 spans 14 residues. Trimming removed 3 bases from V and 8 bases from J, with 13 bases in between. The CDR3 loop reads CASSHGLTGEKLFF. CDR3 nucleotides: TGTGCCAGCAGCCATGGACTCACAGGGGAAAAACTGTTTTTT.

The rearrangement joins TRBV2 to TRBJ1-1; TRBD1 matches at 7 bases. The CDR3 loop spans 15 amino acids. Germline V lookup: CDR1 SNHLY, CDR2 FYNNEI. V was pared by 6 bases and J by 0 bases, with 7 bases of the junction left unmatched. CDR3 in DNA: TGTGCCAGCAGCGCCATGGGACAGATGAACACTGAAGCTTTCTTT. This encodes CASSAMGQMNTEAFF.

The chain links TRBV27 to TRBJ1-1; no definite D call. Germline loops: CDR1 MNHEY, CDR2 SMNVEV (reference sequence). V was clipped by 4 bases and J by 8 bases, with 8 bases between them. The CDR3 extends over 11 amino acids. CDR3 sequence: CASSYLGEAFF. As DNA, the CDR3 is TGTGCCAGCAGTTATCTAGGGGAAGCTTTCTTT.

This sequence joins TRBV5-6 and TRBJ1-1; D is unclear. Trimming shortened V by 1 base and J by 5 bases, and 12 bases separated the two germline ends. The CDR3 runs to 14 residues. Germline lookup yields CDR1 SGHDT and CDR2 YYEEEE. The CDR3 bases are TGTGCCAGCAGCTTGAGGGATGACTTGACTGAAGCTTTCTTT. Translating it yields CASSLRDDLTEAFF.

As to this clone: This sample also contains other DNA sequences that code for the same CDR3. The rearrangement links TRBV9 to TRBJ1-2, with TRBD1 matching over 7 bases. The CDR3 runs 16 residues. Per the germline V gene, CDR1 is SGDLS and CDR2 is YYNGEE. The V and J ends lost 0 bases and 4 bases, in that order; junction bases with no gene match: 9. This CDR3 is CASSVEGRQGGYGYTF. CDR3 nucleotide sequence: TGTGCCAGCAGCGTAGAGGGAAGACAGGGAGGCTATGGCTACACCTTC. Using reference TRBV9 and TRBJ1-2 for the parts outside the CDR3, the full variable domain is DSGVTQTPKHLITATGQRVTLRCSPRSGDLSVYWYQQSLDQGLQFLIQYYNGEERAKGNILERFSAQQFPDLHSELNLSSLELGDSALYFCASSVEGRQGGYGYTFGSGTRLTVV.

The J gene is TRBJ2-7, the V gene TRBV3-1 (or the pseudogene TRBV3-2); TRBD2 agrees at 14 bases. From germline, CDR1 is LGHDT and CDR2 YNNKEL (reference sequence). The J segment lost 5 bases and the V segment lost 0 bases, leaving 6 bases of the junction unmatched. This CDR3 spans 17 amino acids. The CDR3 protein is CASSQETSGRVSDEQYF. CDR3 in DNA: TGTGCCAGCAGCCAAGAGACTAGCGGGAGGGTAAGCGACGAGCAGTACTTC.

V gene TRBV9 combines with J gene TRBJ2-3, with unresolved D. Trimming pared 2 bases from V and 2 bases from J, leaving 18 bases between. This CDR3 contains 17 residues. CDR1 and CDR2 from the germline V gene are SGDLS and YYNGEE. The CDR3 is CASSVGSQRPNTDTQYF. CDR3 in DNA: TGTGCCAGCAGCGTTGGGTCCCAAAGACCTAACACAGATACGCAGTATTTT.

V and J are TRBV5-1 and TRBJ1-2, with a possible D match to TRBD1 (5 bases). The CDR3 has 16 residues. Germline V lookup: CDR1 SGHRS, CDR2 YFSETQ. Trimming removed 4 bases at V and 4 bases at J, with 20 bases between. CDR3 amino acids: CASSTGEVGTSYGYTF. Here the CDR3 DNA reads TGCGCCAGCAGCACGGGTGAAGTGGGGACTTCCTATGGCTACACCTTC.

This clone showed up just a few times. The chain joins TRBV5-1 to TRBJ2-5; 8 positions match TRBD1. Trimming removed 4 bases from V and 5 bases from J; junction bases left unmatched: 7. The germline V gene encodes CDR1 SGHRS and CDR2 YFSETQ. The CDR3 spans 14 residues. This CDR3 is CASSGRTGSETQYF. In nucleotides, the CDR3 is TGCGCCAGCAGCGGTAGGACAGGGTCGGAGACCCAGTACTTC.

The CDR3 DNA follows: TGTGCCAGCAGCTTGGAAGGACCCGGCTACAATGAGCAGTTCTTC. Its protein product is CASSLEGPGYNEQFF. The gene calls are TRBV5-5 and TRBJ2-1; D is ambiguous. Germline CDR1 and CDR2: SGHKS and YYEKEE (reference sequence). The CDR3 contains 15 residues. V was clipped by 0 bases and J by 3 bases, with 10 bases between them. The whole variable domain, filled in from reference TRBV5-5 and TRBJ2-1, reads DAGVTQSPTHLIKTRGQQVTLRCSPISGHKSVSWYQQVLGQGPQFIFQYYEKEERGRGNFPDRFSARQFPNYSSELNVNALLLGDSALYLCASSLEGPGYNEQFFGPGTRLTVL.

This chain links TRBV5-5 with TRBJ1-3; D not resolved. Trimming cost V 0 bases and J 4 bases, with 11 bases left between them. Germline CDR1 is SGHKS and CDR2 is YYEKEE (reference sequence). CDR3 length equals 15 residues. The CDR3 DNA is TGTGCCAGCAGCTTGGAACCTCAACCAGGAAACACCATATATTTT. Translating gives CASSLEPQPGNTIYF.

V and J are TRBV18 and TRBJ1-5; D is uncertain. Trimming pared 4 bases from V and 6 bases from J, leaving 10 bases between. Looked up from germline, CDR1 is KGHSH and CDR2 is LQKENI. This CDR3 has 13 amino acids. The CDR3, as DNA: TGTGCCAGCTCACGTGGAACGGGTCAGCCCCAGCATTTT. Protein sequence: CASSRGTGQPQHF.

The chain joins TRBV19 to TRBJ2-1; 8 bases match TRBD1. With V trimmed by 7 bases and J by 7 bases, 6 bases remained unmatched. CDR3 length equals 13 residues. Germline V lookup: CDR1 LNHDA, CDR2 SQIVND (reference sequence). The DNA for the CDR3 is TGTGCCAGTAATCAGGGGGCTCTAAATGAGCAGTTCTTC. Translating gives CASNQGALNEQFF. Variable domain in full (rest from reference TRBV19 and TRBJ2-1): DGGITQSPKYLFRKEGQNVTLSCEQNLNHDAMYWYRQDPGQGLRLIYYSQIVNDFQKGDIAEGYSVSREKKESFPLTVTSAQKNPTAFYLCASNQGALNEQFFGPGTRLTVL.

CDR3 nucleotide sequence: TGTGCCAGCAGCTTTCTGGCGTCAGGAAACACCATATATTTT. Translation gives CASSFLASGNTIYF. The J gene is TRBJ1-3, the V gene TRBV7-9, with D unresolved. Germline CDR1 and CDR2: SEHNR and FQNEAQ (reference sequence). V was cut by 3 bases and J by 4 bases, with 10 bases left in between. The CDR3 is 14 residues long.

V is TRBV11-2 and J is TRBJ1-4; D gene uncertain. CDR1 is SGHAT and CDR2 is FQNNGV in the germline V gene. The germline V and J ends were trimmed by 5 bases and 8 bases, with 15 bases remaining between them. The CDR3 is 14 residues long. The CDR3 DNA reads as TGTGCCAGCAGCCCCGGGGTGTTCTCGGAAAAACTGTTTTTT. Its protein product is CASSPGVFSEKLFF. The full variable domain, in which reference TRBV11-2 and TRBJ1-4 provide the parts outside the CDR3, is EAGVAQSPRYKIIEKRQSVAFWCNPISGHATLYWYQQILGQGPKLLIQFQNNGVVDDSQLPKDRFSAERLKGVDSTLKIQPAKLEDSAVYLCASSPGVFSEKLFFGSGTQLSVL.

V is TRBV7-9 and J is TRBJ1-3, with D perhaps TRBD1 (6 bases). There are 13 residues in the CDR3. V was clipped by 8 bases and J by 0 bases, with 8 bases between them. In germline, CDR1 is SEHNR, CDR2 FQNEAQ (reference sequence). The DNA of the CDR3 is TGTGCCAGCGGGGGGCGCTCTGGAAACACCATATATTTT. Translation: CASGGRSGNTIYF.

This clone was detected only once. The chain employs TRBV6-6 and TRBJ1-4; the D gene is possibly TRBD1 (6 bases). The CDR3 totals 16 residues. V was pared by 0 bases and J by 7 bases, with 15 bases between. Per the germline V gene, CDR1 is MNHNY and CDR2 is SVGAGI (reference sequence). CDR3 protein: CASSYSSSGRGEKLFF. The CDR3 bases are TGTGCCAGCAGTTACTCGAGCTCGGGCAGGGGTGAAAAACTGTTTTTT.